The present entry profiles one TCR beta chain with its context. Its antigen is undetermined. The sample belongs to a study of T cell responses to AZD1222 COVID-19 vaccine. Overall study: Doses given second, at about 4 or about 12 weeks, were pooled.

Germline V gene data show CDR1 as SGHRS and CDR2 as YFSETQ. The CDR3 is 14 amino acids. V shed 6 bases and J shed 2 bases, with 14 bases lying between them. Regarding the study as a whole: Possibly, clonal diversity was underestimated; donors were largely white British and included more females. The study found vaccine-associated CD4 TCRs spanning spike, dominant at 160-218 and 743-854. The number of AZD1222 recipients seropositive at baseline was only five to seven.

The protocol was immunoSEQ multiplex PCR, while the TCRdb copy is restricted to in-frame clones and leaves out a portion. Of about 130,000 clones in the sample, around 90% were seen once. The chain recombines TRBV5-1 with TRBJ2-5, with D perhaps matching TRBD2 (5 bases). Sequences were derived from peripheral blood, sampled on day 0 of AZD1222 vaccination. The sequence derives from an adult in good health. The CDR3 spells CASNGLTGQETQYF. The CDR3 DNA follows: TGCGCCAGCAACGGACTCACGGGGCAAGAGACCCAGTACTTC.